A selection of T cell receptor beta chains follows, all from one sample in a study of persistence of HIV-infected CD4 T cells. These receptors have no identified antigens. Sequenced by immunoSEQ multiplex PCR; TCRdb stores in-frame clones only, minus some. The sample lists around 45,000 clones, roughly nine tenths seen once, with 1.5% to 2% in the top ten. Sequenced material: CD4+ T cells sorted from PBMCs after approximately 19-hour stimulation, taken from a patient who received antiretroviral therapy. The receptor source for this set is an adult man with HIV who was CMV-seropositive. The CDR3 runs from the conserved cysteine through the conserved F or W. The D gene is left open where the match is weak. Size is stated for part of the rows, as once, few or many counts, or as a class when the clone is expanded.

size	V	J	D	DNA	CDR3
NA	TRBV19	TRBJ2-3	NA	TGTGCCAGCCGGGCGAGGCGTGGTAGCACAGATACGCAGTATTTT	CASRARRGSTDTQYF
NA	TRBV25-1	TRBJ2-1	TRBD1	TGTGCCAGCAGTGAATGCCTGGACAGGGTGTACAATGAGCAGTTCTTC	CASSECLDRVYNEQFF
NA	TRBV3-1/TRBV3-2	TRBJ2-7	NA	TGTGCCAGCAGCCAAGCCCACGAGCAGTACTTC	CASSQAHEQYF
NA	TRBV14	TRBJ1-2	TRBD1	TGTGCCAGCAGCCAAGATGCAGGGGGGAACTATGGCTACACCTTC	CASSQDAGGNYGYTF
NA	TRBV28	TRBJ1-5	TRBD1	TGTGCCAGCAGTTCTCAAGGACAGGGAGGGTGGGGGAGCAATCAGCCCCAGCATTTT	CASSSQGQGGWGSNQPQHF
NA	TRBV7-9	TRBJ2-7	TRBD2	TGTGCCAGCAGCTTTAGCGGGGGGGTCGAGCAGTACTTC	CASSFSGGVEQYF
once	TRBV18	TRBJ2-2	NA	TGTGCCAGCGCCTCAGACCTGAACACCGGGGAGCTGTTTTTT	CASASDLNTGELFF
NA	TRBV7-9	TRBJ2-1	NA	TGTGCCAGCAGCTTCCCCTTGGACAATGAGCAGTTCTTC	CASSFPLDNEQFF
NA	TRBV9	TRBJ2-1	TRBD2	TGTGCCAGCAGCGTTACTAGCGGGGGTGTAAACAATGAGCAGTTCTTC	CASSVTSGGVNNEQFF
NA	TRBV18	TRBJ2-3	TRBD2	TGTGCCAGCTCACCAGGGACTAGCGGGACAGATACGCAGTATTTT	CASSPGTSGTDTQYF
NA	TRBV12-5	TRBJ1-6	NA	TGTGCTAGTGGCCCCGGGATGGTGGAGGCCCTCCACTTT	CASGPGMVEALHF